These 29 T cell receptor beta chains originate from one sample sequenced in a study of blood T cell repertoires in COVID-19. The assay was immunoSEQ multiplex PCR, and TCRdb's table has in-frame clones only and misses some. The data show some 100,000 clones, around 81% seen once. Sequenced input: peripheral blood. All receptors come from a human donor in a cohort sampled during active COVID-19.

This chain connects TRBV2 to TRBJ1-1; TRBD1 matches 9 bases. The length of the CDR3 is 14 residues. The germline V gene encodes CDR1 SNHLY and CDR2 FYNNEI. Unmatched junction bases numbered 8, after V lost 8 bases and J lost 4 bases. The CDR3 bases are TGTGCCAGCGAGGGGACAGGGAGGACCACTGAAGCTTTCTTT. Encoded protein: CASEGTGRTTEAFF.

The rearrangement uses TRBV4-1 and TRBJ2-7; 9 bases line up with TRBD1. The germline gives CDR1 MGHRA, CDR2 YSYEKL. This CDR3 has 17 residues. Germline trimming cut 1 base from V and 6 bases from J; bases unmatched to any gene: 13. In nucleotides, the CDR3 is TGCGCCAGCAGCCAAGGAGGCAGACAGGGGGGACGCGGCGAGCAGTACTTC. Its protein is CASSQGGRQGGRGEQYF.

The chain links TRBV7-9 to TRBJ2-7; 10 bases are shared with TRBD2. Germline CDR1 is SEHNR and CDR2 is FQNEAQ (reference sequence). J gave up 0 bases and V 10 bases, and 9 bases lay outside the gene matches. The CDR3 runs 15 residues. The CDR3 loop is CAIPLAGDPSYEQYF. The CDR3 DNA sequence: TGTGCCATTCCTCTAGCGGGAGACCCCTCCTACGAGCAGTACTTC. The full variable domain, rest sourced from reference TRBV7-9 and TRBJ2-7, is DTGVSQNPRHKITKRGQNVTFRCDPISEHNRLYWYRQTLGQGPEFLTYFQNEAQLEKSRLLSDRFSAERPKGSFSTLEIQRTEQGDSAMYLCAIPLAGDPSYEQYFGPGTRLTVT.

This clone was recorded once. V is TRBV11-2 and J is TRBJ1-2; possibly TRBD1 for D (5 bases). The CDR3 extends over 14 amino acids. V lost 1 base and J lost 6, with 12 bases in between. Per the germline V gene, CDR1 is SGHAT and CDR2 is FQNNGV. CDR3 loop: CASSLARTQHGYTF. The CDR3 DNA reads as TGTGCCAGCAGCTTAGCCCGGACACAGCATGGCTACACCTTC.

The chain is built from TRBV7-3 and TRBJ2-7, with D maybe TRBD2 (6 bases). The V end lost 1 base, the J end lost 5 bases, and 15 bases lay between the germline ends. The CDR3 has 15 amino acids. The germline V gene has CDR1 SGHTA and CDR2 FQGTGA. The CDR3 DNA reads TGTGCCAGCAGCTTAAACGCGGGATCGGTCGACGAGCAGTACTTC. This codes for CASSLNAGSVDEQYF. The full variable domain, its missing parts supplied by reference TRBV7-3 and TRBJ2-7, is GAGVSQTPSNKVTEKGKYVELRCDPISGHTALYWYRQSLGQGPEFLIYFQGTGAADDSGLPNDRFFAVRPEGSVSTLKIQRTERGDSAVYLCASSLNAGSVDEQYFGPGTRLTVT.

This chain links TRBV19 with TRBJ1-2; 10 nucleotides align to TRBD1. Per germline, CDR1 LNHDA and CDR2 SQIVND (reference sequence). This CDR3 is 17 amino acids long. V was clipped by 4 bases and J by 1 base; unmatched bases: 9. CDR3 sequence (DNA): TGTGCCAGTAGTAACTTAGGGACAGGGGTTGATAACTATGGCTACACCTTC. It translates to CASSNLGTGVDNYGYTF. Filled out from reference TRBV19 and TRBJ1-2, the complete variable domain reads DGGITQSPKYLFRKEGQNVTLSCEQNLNHDAMYWYRQDPGQGLRLIYYSQIVNDFQKGDIAEGYSVSREKKESFPLTVTSAQKNPTAFYLCASSNLGTGVDNYGYTFGSGTRLTVV.

This clone has a handful of counts. The chain couples TRBV9 to TRBJ2-7; 13 nucleotides line up with TRBD2. Trimming removed 3 bases from V and 6 bases from J; junction bases left unmatched: 3. This CDR3 is built from 14 residues. Germline CDR1 reads SGDLS; CDR2 reads YYNGEE. The CDR3 is CASSAGLAGLEQYF. CDR3 DNA: TGTGCCAGCAGCGCGGGACTAGCGGGGCTCGAGCAGTACTTC.

This chain connects TRBV12-3 or TRBV12-4 to TRBJ2-5, with D possibly being TRBD1 (5 bases). The CDR3 contains 13 residues. V lost 1 base and J lost 2, with 5 bases in between. CDR3 amino acids: CASSLGTQETQYF. In DNA, the CDR3 is TGTGCCAGCAGTTTAGGGACACAAGAGACCCAGTACTTC.

The gene calls are TRBV24-1 and TRBJ2-1; 9 nucleotides align to TRBD2. The germline gives CDR1 KGHDR, CDR2 SFDVKD. The CDR3 has 14 residues. V shed 6 bases, J shed 6 bases, and the junction held 5 bases outside the gene matches. The CDR3 DNA is TGTGCCACCAGTAGGGCGGGGGGGACCAATGAGCAGTTCTTC. Translation: CATSRAGGTNEQFF.

V and J are TRBV27 and TRBJ2-7; D is perhaps TRBD1 (6 bases). The CDR3 runs to 16 residues. The ends were cut back, 6 bases at V and 3 bases at J, with 21 bases in the middle. CDR1 and CDR2 from the germline V gene are MNHEY and SMNVEV (reference sequence). As DNA, the CDR3 is TGTGCCAGCAGCCAGAGCAGGGCTCCGGGACACTACGAGCAGTACTTC. Protein product: CASSQSRAPGHYEQYF.

The chain employs TRBV28 and TRBJ1-1; unclear D gene. There are 13 residues in the CDR3. Germline CDR1 and CDR2: MDHEN and SYDVKM. Between the trimmed V and J ends, which lost 2 bases and 4 bases, there was a span of 8 bases. CDR3 sequence: CASSLDSITEAFF. The CDR3 coding sequence is TGTGCCAGCAGTTTAGATAGCATCACTGAAGCTTTCTTT.

This clone was counted a single time. The chain links TRBV6-5 to TRBJ1-2; TRBD1 aligns across 7 bases. Per the germline V gene, CDR1 is MNHEY and CDR2 is SVGAGI. The V gene end was trimmed by 4 bases and the J gene end by 4 bases; junction bases not matched to a gene: 3. CDR3 length: 13 amino acids. CDR3 nucleotide sequence: TGTGCCAGCAGTTCAAACAGGGGCTATGGCTACACCTTC. It codes for CASSSNRGYGYTF.

The J gene is TRBJ1-1, the V gene TRBV5-5; D gene uncertain. Trimming left V 0 bases short and J 2 bases short, with 8 bases between. CDR1 is SGHKS and CDR2 is YYEKEE in the germline V gene (reference sequence). The CDR3 consists of 14 residues. In DNA form, the CDR3 reads TGTGCCAGCAGCTTGGCGGTCTCAAACACTGAAGCTTTCTTT. Its translation is CASSLAVSNTEAFF. Based on the CDR3 plus reference TRBV5-5 and TRBJ1-1, the full variable domain is DAGVTQSPTHLIKTRGQQVTLRCSPISGHKSVSWYQQVLGQGPQFIFQYYEKEERGRGNFPDRFSARQFPNYSSELNVNALLLGDSALYLCASSLAVSNTEAFFGQGTRLTVV.

As concerns this clone: Additional DNA sequences in this sample encode the identical CDR3. The chain couples TRBV2 to TRBJ1-2; D unclear. Trimming shortened V by 3 bases and J by 3 bases, and 5 bases separated the two germline ends. CDR1 is SNHLY, CDR2 FYNNEI, per germline. The CDR3 runs to 12 residues. The CDR3 DNA reads as TGTGCCAGCAGTGAGGGAGACTATGGCTACACCTTC. Translation gives CASSEGDYGYTF.

The rearrangement uses TRBV30 and TRBJ1-2, with D possibly being TRBD1 (6 bases). Germline V gene data show CDR1 as GTSNPN and CDR2 as SVGIG (reference sequence). V was clipped by 3 bases and J by 0 bases, with 14 bases between them. This CDR3 comprises 15 residues. The CDR3 protein is CAWRGAGAPNYGYTF. The DNA of the CDR3 is TGTGCCTGGAGAGGCGCGGGGGCCCCTAACTATGGCTACACCTTC.

The V call is TRBV7-9, the J call TRBJ1-5, with D perhaps TRBD1 (6 bases). Germline V gene data show CDR1 as SEHNR and CDR2 as FQNEAQ (reference sequence). The CDR3 is 17 residues long. The germline V and J ends were trimmed by 6 bases and 0 bases, with 18 bases remaining between them. CDR3 amino acids: CASRGKQGRISNQPQHF. The CDR3 DNA sequence: TGTGCCAGCAGGGGGAAACAGGGTAGAATTAGCAATCAGCCCCAGCATTTT.

The chain carries TRBV5-4 and TRBJ1-2, with 9 nucleotides matching TRBD1. V lost 4 bases, J lost 11 bases, and 3 bases stayed unmatched. Germline-derived CDR1 and CDR2 are SGHNT and YYREEE (reference sequence). CDR3 length equals 11 residues. The CDR3 loop is CASSGGQGYTF. The CDR3 region has the DNA TGTGCCAGCAGCGGGGGACAGGGTTACACCTTC.

The genes are TRBV5-3 and TRBJ1-2; 7 nucleotides line up with TRBD1. TRBV5-3 is sorted into the ORF group, with uncertain function. V trimming: 3 bases; J trimming: 2 bases; junction bases outside the gene matches: 7. The CDR3 loop spans 15 amino acids. DNA of the CDR3: TGTGCCAGAAGCTGTACCGGGACAGCGAACTATGGCTACACCTTC. Translated: CARSCTGTANYGYTF.

This clone was recorded a few times. The rearrangement joins TRBV2 to TRBJ2-2, with 7 positions matching TRBD2. The V gene end was trimmed by 1 base and the J gene end by 5 bases; junction bases not matched to a gene: 7. The CDR3 spans 16 residues. CDR1 and CDR2 (germline): SNHLY, FYNNEI. In DNA form, the CDR3 reads TGTGCCAGCAGTGAAGGGGGAGGGTCGTTAACCGGGGAGCTGTTTTTT. This codes for CASSEGGGSLTGELFF.

This clone appeared a few times. The CDR3 loop reads CASSFVAGAYEQYF. In DNA, the CDR3 is TGTGCCAGCAGTTTTGTAGCGGGGGCCTACGAGCAGTACTTC. The V gene is TRBV27, the J gene TRBJ2-7, with 9 bases matching TRBD2. This CDR3 comprises 14 residues. J was trimmed by 2 bases and V by 3 bases; bases with no gene match: 2. Germline lookup yields CDR1 MNHEY and CDR2 SMNVEV (reference sequence).

The V gene is TRBV4-1, the J gene TRBJ1-4; D is ambiguous. This CDR3 region has 15 residues. V was clipped by 4 bases and J by 0 bases, with 9 bases between them. The germline V gene has CDR1 MGHRA and CDR2 YSYEKL. The CDR3 is CASSRPGATNEKLFF. Written as DNA, the CDR3 is TGCGCCAGCAGCCGACCGGGTGCAACTAATGAAAAACTGTTTTTT.

J is TRBJ1-2 and V is TRBV12-3 or TRBV12-4; D gene uncertain. The CDR3 totals 13 residues. The V end was cut by 1 base, the J end by 6 bases, with 9 bases between. CDR3 amino acids: CASSLGPLDGYTF. The CDR3 DNA reads TGTGCCAGCAGTTTAGGGCCGCTCGATGGCTACACCTTC.

The V and J genes are TRBV27 and TRBJ1-2, with no clear D. The CDR3 is 15 amino acids. The V and J ends lost 6 bases and 8 bases respectively, with 22 bases between them. The V gene's germline CDR1 is MNHEY and CDR2 SMNVEV (reference sequence). The CDR3 sequence is CASRYTRRGVGGYTF. CDR3 in DNA: TGTGCCAGCAGATATACCCGCCGGGGAGTAGGCGGCTACACCTTC.

This chain joins TRBV5-8 and TRBJ1-2; the match to TRBD1 covers 9 bases. V dropped 4 bases and J dropped 2; count of bases not matched to a gene: 6. CDR1 is SGHTS and CDR2 is YDEGEE in the germline V gene. The CDR3 consists of 15 residues. CDR3 bases: TGTGCCAGCAGCCTGGGACAGGGCCCAAACTATGGCTACACCTTC. Encoded protein: CASSLGQGPNYGYTF.

This clone was counted between two and nine times. The V call is TRBV7-3, the J call TRBJ1-4; unclear D gene. The CDR3 consists of 15 residues. V gave up 4 bases and J gave up 7 bases, with 16 bases separating them. Germline V gene sequence: CDR1 SGHTA, CDR2 FQGTGA. Written as DNA, the CDR3 is TGTGCCAGCAGCTCCGCGCGGGAAACCCCTGAAAAACTGTTTTTT. This codes for CASSSARETPEKLFF. Full variable domain (rest looked up from reference TRBV7-3 and TRBJ1-4): GAGVSQTPSNKVTEKGKYVELRCDPISGHTALYWYRQSLGQGPEFLIYFQGTGAADDSGLPNDRFFAVRPEGSVSTLKIQRTERGDSAVYLCASSSARETPEKLFFGSGTQLSVL.

The chain couples TRBV4-3 to TRBJ1-1, with 8 bases lining up with TRBD1. The CDR3 is 15 amino acids. The germline V gene has CDR1 LGHNA and CDR2 YSLEER. With V trimmed by 0 bases and J by 7 bases, 7 bases remained unmatched. As DNA, the CDR3 is TGCGCCAGCAGCCAAGATAGGCAGGGGGCCAATGAAGCTTTCTTT. Encoded protein: CASSQDRQGANEAFF.

As for this clone: One end of the junction is discordant with germline, which a read error may explain. V is TRBV30 and J is TRBJ1-2; 9 bases are shared with TRBD1. The length of the CDR3 is 13 residues. From germline, CDR1 is GTSNPN and CDR2 SVGIG (reference sequence). For the CDR3, the DNA is TGTGCCTGGAGTGTACAGGGGGCCTATCGCTACACCTTC. Translated: CAWSVQGAYRYTF.

This chain links TRBV28 with TRBJ2-7; 7 nucleotides match TRBD2. With V trimmed by 5 bases and J by 1 base, 8 bases remained unmatched. The CDR3 consists of 15 residues. Germline V gene data show CDR1 as MDHEN and CDR2 as SYDVKM. The CDR3 DNA reads TGTGCCAGCAGTCCGTGGCGGGAGCAATCCTACGAGCAGTACTTC. Translating gives CASSPWREQSYEQYF.

This clone was seen once. The chain employs TRBV21-1 and TRBJ2-7; TRBD1 was called by the table and not checked on the DNA. TRBV21-1 corresponds to a pseudogene. The CDR3 totals 14 residues. The DNA of the CDR3 is TGTGCCAGCAGCAGCGGACAGGGTGACTACGAGCAGTACTTC. As protein: CASSSGQGDYEQYF.